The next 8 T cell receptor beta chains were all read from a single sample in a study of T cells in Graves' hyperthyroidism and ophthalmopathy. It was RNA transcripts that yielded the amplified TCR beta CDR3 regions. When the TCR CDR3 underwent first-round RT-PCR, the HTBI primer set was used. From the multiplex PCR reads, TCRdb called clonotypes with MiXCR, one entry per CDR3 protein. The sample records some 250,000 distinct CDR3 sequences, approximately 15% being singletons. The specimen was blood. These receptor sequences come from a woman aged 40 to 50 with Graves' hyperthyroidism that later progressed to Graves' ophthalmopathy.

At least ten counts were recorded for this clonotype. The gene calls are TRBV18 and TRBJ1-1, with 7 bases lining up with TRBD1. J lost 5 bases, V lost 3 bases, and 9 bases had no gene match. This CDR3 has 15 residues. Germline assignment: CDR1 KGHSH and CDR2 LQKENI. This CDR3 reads CASSPSAGGVTEAFF. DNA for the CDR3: TGTGCCAGCTCACCGTCCGCAGGGGGGGTTACTGAAGCTTTCTTT.

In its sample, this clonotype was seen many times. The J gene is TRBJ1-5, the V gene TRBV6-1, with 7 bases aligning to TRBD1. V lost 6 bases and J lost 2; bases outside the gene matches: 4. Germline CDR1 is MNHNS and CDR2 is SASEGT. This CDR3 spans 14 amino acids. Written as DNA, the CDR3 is TGTGCCAGCAGGAGGGGACAGCGCAATCAGCCCCAGCATTTT. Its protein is CASRRGQRNQPQHF.

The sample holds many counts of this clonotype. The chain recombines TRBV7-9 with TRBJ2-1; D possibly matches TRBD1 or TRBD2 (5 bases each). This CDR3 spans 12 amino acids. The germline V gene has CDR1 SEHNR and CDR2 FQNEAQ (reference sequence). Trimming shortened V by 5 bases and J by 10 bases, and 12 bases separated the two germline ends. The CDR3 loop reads CASSRDLTEQFF. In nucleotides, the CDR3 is TGTGCCAGCAGCCGGGACCTAACGGAGCAGTTCTTC. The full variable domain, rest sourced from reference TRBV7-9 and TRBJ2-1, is DTGVSQNPRHKITKRGQNVTFRCDPISEHNRLYWYRQTLGQGPEFLTYFQNEAQLEKSRLLSDRFSAERPKGSFSTLEIQRTEQGDSAMYLCASSRDLTEQFFGPGTRLTVL.

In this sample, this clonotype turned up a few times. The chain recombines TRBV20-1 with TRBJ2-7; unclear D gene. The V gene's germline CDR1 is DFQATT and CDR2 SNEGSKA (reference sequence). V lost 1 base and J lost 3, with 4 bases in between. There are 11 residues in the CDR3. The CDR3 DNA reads TGCAGTGCTAGAGGGTACTACGAGCAGTACTTC. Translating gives CSARGYYEQYF.

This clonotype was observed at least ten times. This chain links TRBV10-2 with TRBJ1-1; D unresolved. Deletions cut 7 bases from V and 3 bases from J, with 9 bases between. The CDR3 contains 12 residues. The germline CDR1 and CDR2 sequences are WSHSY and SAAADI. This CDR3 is CASIDPDTEAFF. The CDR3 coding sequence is TGCGCCAGCATCGACCCCGACACTGAAGCTTTCTTT.

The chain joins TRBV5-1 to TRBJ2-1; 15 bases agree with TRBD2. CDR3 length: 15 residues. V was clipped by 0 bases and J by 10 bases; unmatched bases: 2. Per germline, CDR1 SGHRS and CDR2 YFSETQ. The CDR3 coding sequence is TGCGCCAGCAGCTTGGGTGGGACTAGCGGGAGGGAGCAGTTCTTC. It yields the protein CASSLGGTSGREQFF.

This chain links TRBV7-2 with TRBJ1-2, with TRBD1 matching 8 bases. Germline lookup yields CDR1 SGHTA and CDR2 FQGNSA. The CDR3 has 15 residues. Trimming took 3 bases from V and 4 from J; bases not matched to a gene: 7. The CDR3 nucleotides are TGTGCCAGCAGCTTCAAATCGACAGGGGCCTATGGCTACACCTTC. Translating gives CASSFKSTGAYGYTF.

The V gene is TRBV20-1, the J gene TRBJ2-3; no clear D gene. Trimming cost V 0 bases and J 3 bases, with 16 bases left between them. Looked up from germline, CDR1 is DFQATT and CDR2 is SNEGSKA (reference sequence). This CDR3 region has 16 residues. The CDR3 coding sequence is TGCAGTGCTAGAGACCCTGAAGACGGTAAAACAGATACGCAGTATTTT. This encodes CSARDPEDGKTDTQYF.